The 19 T cell receptor beta chains below come from one sample, sequenced in a study of blood T cell repertoires in COVID-19. The repertoire was sequenced with immunoSEQ multiplex PCR; TCRdb's copy has only in-frame clones and lacks some. There are about 200,000 clones in the sample; around 82% occur only once, and about 13% lies in the top ten. The sequenced material came from peripheral blood. Every receptor here comes from a human donor in a cohort sampled during active COVID-19.

This chain uses TRBV29-1 with TRBJ2-7; D is possibly TRBD2 (5 bases). The length of the CDR3 is 15 residues. Germline-derived CDR1 and CDR2 are SQVTM and ANQGSEA. With 0 bases removed from V and 7 bases from J, the gap between germline ends came to 19 bases. The CDR3 spells CSVEDQAGGMGEQYF. As DNA, the CDR3 is TGCAGCGTTGAAGATCAGGCGGGCGGTATGGGGGAGCAGTACTTC.

The V call is TRBV2, the J call TRBJ1-2, with a tentative D call TRBD1 (6 bases). The germline V gene has CDR1 SNHLY and CDR2 FYNNEI. V lost 4 bases and J lost 0, with 6 bases in between. The CDR3 contains 13 residues. CDR3 sequence (DNA): TGTGCCAGCAGTGGGACAGCTAACTATGGCTACACCTTC. Translating it yields CASSGTANYGYTF.

The chain carries TRBV5-8 and TRBJ1-2; 10 bases align to TRBD1. CDR1 and CDR2 (germline): SGHTS, YDEGEE. This CDR3 is built from 15 residues. Trimming cost V 4 bases and J 3 bases; bases outside gene matches: 6. DNA of the CDR3: TGTGCCAGCAGCCTGGGGACAGGGGTGGACTATGGCTACACCTTC. It codes for CASSLGTGVDYGYTF. Using reference TRBV5-8 and TRBJ1-2 for the parts outside the CDR3, the full variable domain is EAGVTQSPTHLIKTRGQQATLRCSPISGHTSVYWYQQALGLGLQFLLWYDEGEERNRGNFPPRFSGRQFPNYSSELNVNALELEDSALYLCASSLGTGVDYGYTFGSGTRLTVV.

The rearrangement joins TRBV30 to TRBJ1-5; D gene ambiguous. The germline V and J ends were trimmed by 2 bases and 7 bases, with 12 bases remaining between them. Per the germline V gene, CDR1 is GTSNPN and CDR2 is SVGIG (reference sequence). The CDR3 is made up of 13 amino acids. CDR3 nucleotides: TGTGCCTGGAGTCCTACCCCGGGACAGCCCCAGCATTTT. This codes for CAWSPTPGQPQHF.

This chain links TRBV12-3 or TRBV12-4 with TRBJ2-3, with D tentatively TRBD2 (5 bases). The CDR3 length is 13 residues. Trimming took off 6 bases at V and 1 base at J, with 8 bases between the two ends. The DNA for the CDR3 is TGTGCCAGCAGCACGAGGGGCACAGATACGCAGTATTTT. It yields the protein CASSTRGTDTQYF.

This chain's CDR3 is CASNTETTAYNEQFF. CDR3 coding DNA: TGTGCCAGTAACACAGAGACCACAGCATACAATGAGCAGTTCTTC. This sequence joins TRBV19 and TRBJ2-1; D is unclear. The CDR3 is made up of 15 amino acids. Deletions cut 7 bases from V and 4 bases from J, with 17 bases between. The V gene's germline CDR1 is LNHDA and CDR2 SQIVND (reference sequence).

This clone has only a few counts. V gene TRBV7-2 combines with J gene TRBJ1-3; D is possibly TRBD1 (5 bases). The CDR3 has 14 residues. Per germline, CDR1 SGHTA and CDR2 FQGNSA. Trimming took off 0 bases at V and 2 bases at J, with 5 bases between the two ends. DNA of the CDR3: TGTGCCAGCAGCTTAGCAGGGGCTGGAAACACCATATATTTT. It codes for CASSLAGAGNTIYF.

This chain links TRBV7-9 with TRBJ1-2, with D unclear. Trimming left V 3 bases short and J 2 bases short, with 7 bases between. Germline V gene sequence: CDR1 SEHNR, CDR2 FQNEAQ (reference sequence). The CDR3 is made up of 13 amino acids. The CDR3 bases are TGTGCCAGCAGCTTGACACACAACTATGGCTACACCTTC. This codes for CASSLTHNYGYTF. Drawing the rest from reference TRBV7-9 and TRBJ1-2, the complete variable domain is DTGVSQNPRHKITKRGQNVTFRCDPISEHNRLYWYRQTLGQGPEFLTYFQNEAQLEKSRLLSDRFSAERPKGSFSTLEIQRTEQGDSAMYLCASSLTHNYGYTFGSGTRLTVV.

The count of this clone is one. The chain links TRBV18 to TRBJ1-2; 8 bases map to TRBD1. The junction had 10 bases not matched to a gene; V was cut back by 4 bases and J by 6 bases. The CDR3 spans 15 residues. In germline, CDR1 is KGHSH, CDR2 LQKENI. CDR3 region: CASSLRGQGQDGYTF. The CDR3, as DNA: TGTGCCAGCTCACTAAGGGGGCAGGGACAGGATGGCTACACCTTC.

This clone was detected only a few times. This chain uses TRBV5-1 with TRBJ1-3; no clear D gene. The CDR3 sequence is 15 residues long. Trimming removed 4 bases at V and 2 bases at J, with 13 bases between. Germline V lookup: CDR1 SGHRS, CDR2 YFSETQ. In nucleotides, the CDR3 is TGCGCCAGCAGCAGTAACGGGGAACCTGGAAACACCATATATTTT. It yields the protein CASSSNGEPGNTIYF.

V is TRBV24-1 and J is TRBJ1-2; 7 bases are a match to TRBD1. V gave up 10 bases and J gave up 4 bases; unmatched junction bases: 5. Germline CDR1 is KGHDR and CDR2 is SFDVKD. This CDR3 is 12 amino acids long. The CDR3 DNA follows: TGTGCCACGATGGACAGGACCTATGGCTACACCTTC. As protein: CATMDRTYGYTF.

The chain joins TRBV4-2 to TRBJ2-7; perhaps TRBD2 as D (5 bases). Germline V CDR1 and CDR2: LGHNA, YNFKEQ. Trimming removed 1 base at V and 0 bases at J, with 13 bases between. This CDR3 is 16 amino acids long. The CDR3 is CASSQGSGIHSYEQYF. In DNA form, the CDR3 reads TGTGCCAGCAGCCAAGGTTCCGGGATACACTCCTACGAGCAGTACTTC.

The chain employs TRBV6-2 or TRBV6-3 and TRBJ1-1; perhaps TRBD1 as D (5 bases). Germline loops: CDR1 MNHEY, CDR2 SVGEGT. The CDR3 length is 19 residues. V dropped 6 bases and J dropped 4 bases, with 30 bases sitting between them. The CDR3 DNA reads as TGTGCCAGCAGCCCCCGGGTGTGGGGCCGACCAACTTGGGGCACTGAAGCTTTCTTT. Protein product: CASSPRVWGRPTWGTEAFF.

The chain is built from TRBV10-1 and TRBJ2-5, with D possibly TRBD1 on 6 matching bases. Between the trimmed V and J ends, which lost 0 bases and 2 bases, there was a span of 7 bases. This CDR3 has 14 amino acids. CDR1 and CDR2 (germline): WNHNN, SYGVQD (reference sequence). CDR3 bases: TGCGCCAGCAGTGAGTCTCAGGGGCAAGAGACCCAGTACTTC. Protein product: CASSESQGQETQYF.

V usage is TRBV28 and J usage is TRBJ1-2; D not resolved. This CDR3 has 15 residues. Germline V gene data show CDR1 as MDHEN and CDR2 as SYDVKM. Trimming pared 1 base from V and 2 bases from J, leaving 11 bases between. CDR3 in amino acids: CASSLSAGGNYGYTF. The DNA of the CDR3 is TGTGCCAGCAGTTTATCGGCAGGAGGAAACTATGGCTACACCTTC.

The chain is built from TRBV5-5 and TRBJ2-2; 7 bases line up with TRBD1. The V gene end was trimmed by 4 bases and the J gene end by 6 bases; junction bases not matched to a gene: 15. This CDR3 comprises 17 residues. CDR1 and CDR2 from the germline V gene are SGHKS and YYEKEE (reference sequence). The DNA for the CDR3 is TGTGCCAGCAGCACCTTATTGGCTCAGGGGGTGGCCGGGGAGCTGTTTTTT. This encodes CASSTLLAQGVAGELFF.

This sequence joins TRBV7-6 and TRBJ2-1, with TRBD1 identical over 9 bases. The length of the CDR3 is 16 residues. Trimming took 6 bases from V and 4 from J; bases not matched to a gene: 10. The germline V gene encodes CDR1 SGHVS and CDR2 FNYEAQ. CDR3 nucleotide sequence: TGTGCCAGCAGTTTAATAGGGACAGGGAGGTACAATGAGCAGTTCTTC. Encoded protein: CASSLIGTGRYNEQFF.

The V gene is TRBV7-8, the J gene TRBJ1-2; 7 bases line up with TRBD1. CDR3 length equals 15 residues. The V gene end was trimmed by 0 bases and the J gene end by 2 bases; junction bases not matched to a gene: 3. In germline, CDR1 is SGHVS, CDR2 FQNEAQ. The CDR3 DNA sequence: TGTGCCAGCAGCTTAGCGACAGGGAGGAACTATGGCTACACCTTC. Protein sequence: CASSLATGRNYGYTF.

In DNA, the CDR3 is TGTGCCAGTAGTATAGTAGGGACAGACTATGGCTACACCTTC. This sequence encodes CASSIVGTDYGYTF. The genes are TRBV19 and TRBJ1-2; TRBD1 matches at 7 bases. Trimming cost V 1 base and J 3 bases; bases outside gene matches: 2. The germline V gene encodes CDR1 LNHDA and CDR2 SQIVND (reference sequence). The length of the CDR3 is 14 residues.